Following are 27 T cell receptor beta chains from one sample sequenced in a study of shared clonotypes between healthy human individuals. Clones were sequenced by immunoSEQ multiplex PCR, and TCRdb holds only the in-frame ones, with some missing. This sample yields about 320,000 clones, of which around 86% are seen a single time; around 15% belongs to the top ten. The sequenced sample consisted of memory CD8+ T cells sorted from blood. Subset of the sample: CD45RO+ cells pooled with CCR7-negative TemRA cells. These receptor sequences come from a man aged 18 to 30 in good health.

This sequence joins TRBV5-4 and TRBJ2-2; D possibly corresponds to TRBD2 (5 bases). Germline V gene data show CDR1 as SGHNT and CDR2 as YYREEE (reference sequence). The CDR3 length is 15 residues. Trimming took 3 bases from V and 6 from J, leaving 15 bases between them. The CDR3 is CASSYDYASAGELFF. The CDR3 nucleotides are TGTGCCAGCAGCTACGACTACGCGAGCGCCGGGGAGCTGTTTTTT.

V gene TRBV28 combines with J gene TRBJ1-5; D gene uncertain. The CDR3 has 16 amino acids. V dropped 1 base and J dropped 0 bases, with 10 bases sitting between them. Germline lookup yields CDR1 MDHEN and CDR2 SYDVKM. The CDR3 sequence is CASSLLALNSNQPQHF. The CDR3 DNA reads TGTGCCAGCAGTTTATTGGCTTTAAATAGCAATCAGCCCCAGCATTTT.

The chain carries TRBV2 and TRBJ2-1; 8 bases are a match to TRBD2. Unmatched junction bases numbered 16, after V lost 7 bases and J lost 8 bases. Germline V gene data show CDR1 as SNHLY and CDR2 as FYNNEI. This CDR3 contains 16 residues. CDR3 protein: CASIMTSERPLDEQFF. CDR3 in DNA: TGTGCCAGCATTATGACTAGCGAACGTCCTTTGGATGAGCAGTTCTTC.

The chain links TRBV13 to TRBJ1-2; 7 bases match TRBD1. Trimming at V came to 8 bases and at J to 0 bases, leaving 6 bases not matched to a gene. The CDR3 covers 14 residues. Germline CDR1 is PRHDT and CDR2 is FYEKMQ (reference sequence). The CDR3 DNA reads TGTGCCAGCCTTAGACAGGGAGCTAACTATGGCTACACCTTC. It translates to CASLRQGANYGYTF.

This chain links TRBV2 with TRBJ1-2; 11 positions match TRBD1. This CDR3 comprises 18 residues. V lost 5 bases to trimming and J lost 3 bases; unmatched junction nucleotides: 14. CDR1 and CDR2 (germline): SNHLY, FYNNEI. CDR3 loop: CASSNQDRGLFFDYGYTF. The CDR3 nucleotides read TGTGCCAGCAGTAACCAGGACAGGGGGCTGTTCTTTGACTATGGCTACACCTTC.

V and J are TRBV7-8 and TRBJ2-5; D is tentatively TRBD1 or TRBD2 (5 bases each). V was pared by 2 bases and J by 1 base, with 11 bases between. CDR1 SGHVS and CDR2 FQNEAQ come from the germline V gene. This CDR3 has 15 residues. As DNA, the CDR3 is TGTGCCAGCAGCTTATCCACGGGGACCCAAGAGACCCAGTACTTC. Translated: CASSLSTGTQETQYF. Using reference TRBV7-8 and TRBJ2-5 for the parts outside the CDR3, the full variable domain is GAGVSQSPRYKVAKRGQDVALRCDPISGHVSLFWYQQALGQGPEFLTYFQNEAQLDKSGLPSDRFFAERPEGSVSTLKIQRTQQEDSAVYLCASSLSTGTQETQYFGPGTRLLVL.

V gene TRBV29-1 combines with J gene TRBJ2-3; 7 nucleotides line up with TRBD2. From germline, CDR1 is SQVTM and CDR2 ANQGSEA. The CDR3 totals 11 residues. V was clipped by 1 base and J by 8 bases; unmatched bases: 0. CDR3 amino acids: CSVEAGGTQYF. The CDR3 DNA reads TGCAGCGTTGAAGCGGGGGGTACGCAGTATTTT.

V is TRBV27 and J is TRBJ2-1; the match to TRBD2 covers 13 bases. CDR3 size: 17 residues. CDR1 is MNHEY, CDR2 SMNVEV, per germline (reference sequence). Trimming removed 7 bases from V and 6 bases from J; junction bases left unmatched: 12. DNA of the CDR3: TGTGCCAGCATCCCCGTTGGACTAGCGGGAGTATCCAATGAGCAGTTCTTC. It translates to CASIPVGLAGVSNEQFF.

On this clone: No DNA is shown, since the ends of the CDR3 on it are uncertain; the CDR3 is the one TCRdb lists. The CDR3 protein is CSVEDVAPGTSRSREFF. This chain links TRBV29-1 with TRBJ2-1; the tabulated D call, TRBD2, remains unverified against the DNA. CDR1 is SQVTM and CDR2 is ANQGSEA in the germline V gene. The CDR3 is 17 amino acids in total, end residues counted.

The rearrangement uses TRBV27 and TRBJ2-1; 13 nucleotides agree with TRBD2. The J segment lost 9 bases and the V segment lost 4 bases, leaving 3 bases of the junction unmatched. CDR3 length: 14 amino acids. Germline lookup yields CDR1 MNHEY and CDR2 SMNVEV (reference sequence). For the CDR3, the DNA is TGTGCCAGCAGTTCCGGGACTAGCGGGATTGAGCAGTTCTTC. It yields the protein CASSSGTSGIEQFF.

The CDR3 sequence is CASSYSRDSAVYGYTF. In DNA, the CDR3 is TGTGCCAGCAGTTACTCCCGGGACAGCGCTGTCTATGGCTACACCTTC. The V and J genes are TRBV6-5 and TRBJ1-2, with 7 bases fitting TRBD1. The CDR3 extends over 16 amino acids. V was clipped by 0 bases and J by 4 bases; unmatched bases: 8. Germline loops: CDR1 MNHEY, CDR2 SVGAGI.

The genes are TRBV5-4 and TRBJ1-2, with TRBD1 matching 7 bases. Losses at the gene ends were 3 bases for V and 3 bases for J; bases not matched to a gene: 5. The CDR3 loop spans 14 amino acids. Looked up from germline, CDR1 is SGHNT and CDR2 is YYREEE (reference sequence). Here the CDR3 DNA reads TGTGCCAGCAGCTCCCTAGACAGGGACTATGGCTACACCTTC. This translates into CASSSLDRDYGYTF.

DNA of the CDR3: TGTGCCAGCAGGACCCAGATGGCGAACTACGAGCAGTACTTC. Its protein product is CASRTQMANYEQYF. J is TRBJ2-7 and V is TRBV27; D not resolved. The CDR3 extends over 14 amino acids. Trimming took 6 bases from V and 3 from J, leaving 15 bases between them. CDR1 and CDR2 from the germline V gene are MNHEY and SMNVEV (reference sequence).

Comment on this clone: Other DNA variants within this sample encode the same CDR3. The chain is built from TRBV27 and TRBJ2-7; D is possibly TRBD1 (6 bases). Trimming removed 7 bases from V and 4 bases from J, with 14 bases in between. The CDR3 contains 13 residues. Germline loops: CDR1 MNHEY, CDR2 SMNVEV (reference sequence). As DNA, the CDR3 is TGTGCCAGCAAACCAACAGGGATTTACGAGCAGTACTTC. It codes for CASKPTGIYEQYF.

This clone was observed a single time. The gene calls are TRBV6-5 and TRBJ1-1, with D possibly TRBD1 on 6 matching bases. Trimming removed 3 bases from V and 1 base from J, with 12 bases in between. CDR3 length: 15 amino acids. From germline, CDR1 is MNHEY and CDR2 SVGAGI. The CDR3 bases are TGTGCCAGCAGTTATCGCCTAGGGGGGAACACTGAAGCTTTCTTT. Its protein product is CASSYRLGGNTEAFF.

V and J are TRBV29-1 and TRBJ2-3; 12 bases are a match to TRBD2. Germline CDR1 and CDR2: SQVTM and ANQGSEA. The CDR3 totals 14 residues. The trim removed 7 bases at V and 5 bases at J, leaving 7 bases unmatched. The CDR3, as DNA: TGCAGCGCCGGCACTAGCGGGGGGAAAGATACGCAGTATTTT. Its translation is CSAGTSGGKDTQYF.

The chain has TRBV28 and TRBJ1-1; TRBD1 is a possible D gene (6 bases). V lost 11 bases, J lost 3 bases, and 22 bases lay in between. The CDR3 consists of 15 residues. In germline, CDR1 is MDHEN, CDR2 SYDVKM. CDR3 in DNA: TGTGCCGTGAGAGGGGCCAGGGGAATTCACACTGAAGCTTTCTTT. Encoded protein: CAVRGARGIHTEAFF.

This chain joins TRBV28 and TRBJ2-5; 7 nucleotides align to TRBD1. The J call may not be correct, given that the DNA end is closer to TRBJ2-7. The CDR3 has 14 amino acids. Germline-derived CDR1 and CDR2 are MDHEN and SYDVKM. The CDR3 reads CASSGDSHSYEQYF. As DNA, the CDR3 is TGTGCCAGCTCTGGGGACAGTCACTCCTACGAGCAGTACTTC.

V is TRBV4-3 and J is TRBJ2-3, with D perhaps TRBD1 (6 bases). Germline values: CDR1 LGHNA, CDR2 YSLEER. This CDR3 comprises 16 residues. The ends were cut back, 3 bases at V and 2 bases at J, with 15 bases in the middle. The CDR3 bases are TGCGCCAGCAGCCAGGGAGAGGGGGATAACACAGATACGCAGTATTTT. This encodes CASSQGEGDNTDTQYF.

The CDR3: CASSSIAEGAQYF. As DNA, the CDR3 is TGTGCCAGCAGCTCTATAGCGGAGGGTGCGCAGTATTTT. J is TRBJ2-3 and V is TRBV7-3; tentatively, D is TRBD2 (6 bases). The CDR3 consists of 13 residues. Trimming took 4 bases from V and 10 from J, leaving 15 bases between them. In germline, CDR1 is SGHTA, CDR2 FQGTGA. The full variable domain, in which reference TRBV7-3 and TRBJ2-3 provide the parts outside the CDR3, is GAGVSQTPSNKVTEKGKYVELRCDPISGHTALYWYRQSLGQGPEFLIYFQGTGAADDSGLPNDRFFAVRPEGSVSTLKIQRTERGDSAVYLCASSSIAEGAQYFGPGTRLTVL.

CDR3 sequence: CSVWRQGRDYGYTF. The CDR3 coding sequence is TGCAGCGTTTGGAGGCAGGGTAGGGACTATGGCTACACCTTC. The V and J genes are TRBV29-1 and TRBJ1-2, with a tentative D call TRBD1 (5 bases). Germline values: CDR1 SQVTM, CDR2 ANQGSEA. This CDR3 has 14 amino acids. Trimming took off 5 bases at V and 3 bases at J, with 16 bases between the two ends. Full variable domain (rest looked up from reference TRBV29-1 and TRBJ1-2): SAVISQKPSRDICQRGTSLTIQCQVDSQVTMMFWYRQQPGQSLTLIATANQGSEATYESGFVIDKFPISRPNLTFSTLTVSNMSPEDSSIYLCSVWRQGRDYGYTFGSGTRLTVV.

The chain employs TRBV27 and TRBJ2-5; D call uncertain. V was trimmed by 3 bases and J by 0 bases, leaving 8 bases between them. Germline V gene data show CDR1 as MNHEY and CDR2 as SMNVEV (reference sequence). This CDR3 has 14 amino acids. In DNA form, the CDR3 reads TGTGCCAGCAGTTTGTTTTACAACCAAGAGACCCAGTACTTC. It codes for CASSLFYNQETQYF.

The chain links TRBV4-3 to TRBJ2-7; no reliable D call. V lost 1 base and J lost 5, with 9 bases in between. Germline V CDR1 and CDR2: LGHNA, YSLEER. The CDR3 spans 13 residues. This CDR3 reads CASSQVEADEQYF. The CDR3 nucleotides read TGCGCCAGCAGCCAAGTTGAGGCGGACGAGCAGTACTTC.

The genes are TRBV5-6 and TRBJ1-1; D remains ambiguous. There are 12 residues in the CDR3. The germline V and J ends were trimmed by 2 bases and 4 bases, with 6 bases remaining between them. From germline, CDR1 is SGHDT and CDR2 YYEEEE. The CDR3: CASSFSVTEAFF. CDR3 DNA sequence: TGTGCCAGCAGCTTCTCGGTCACTGAAGCTTTCTTT.

The chain combines TRBV6-5 with TRBJ2-2; maybe TRBD2 (5 bases). Per germline, CDR1 MNHEY and CDR2 SVGAGI. This CDR3 is built from 15 residues. V was clipped by 4 bases and J by 4 bases, with 13 bases between them. The CDR3: CASSFFEGLTGELFF. The CDR3 bases are TGTGCCAGCAGTTTTTTTGAGGGTCTCACCGGGGAGCTGTTTTTT.

The V and J genes are TRBV7-9 and TRBJ2-5; 10 bases align to TRBD1. This CDR3 spans 16 amino acids. With 5 bases clipped from V and 1 base from J, the junction kept 7 bases outside the gene matches. Germline CDR1 reads SEHNR; CDR2 reads FQNEAQ (reference sequence). The CDR3 reads CASSVPRDRGQETQYF. The CDR3, as DNA: TGTGCCAGCAGCGTCCCACGGGACAGGGGCCAAGAGACCCAGTACTTC.

V is TRBV2 and J is TRBJ1-2; weak D call: TRBD1 (5 bases). The CDR3 has 13 residues. Germline CDR1 SNHLY, CDR2 FYNNEI. Trimming cost V 10 bases and J 8 bases, with 20 bases left between them. CDR3 bases: TGTGCCATCCTCCGGGACTTCCTATCGGGCTACACCTTC. It yields the protein CAILRDFLSGYTF.